This TCR beta chain comes out of a study of T cells in Graves' hyperthyroidism and ophthalmopathy. The overall study: Peripheral blood was drawn at first diagnosis, prior to all treatment.

Researchers amplified the TCR beta CDR3 regions from RNA transcripts. The TCR CDR3 first-round RT-PCR relied on the HTBI primer set. One entry per CDR3 protein, called by TCRdb with MiXCR from the multiplex PCR reads. Among fewer than 400,000 distinct CDR3 sequences listed, over 12% were seen once. Ophthalmopathy cases scored 3 or more on the Clinical Activity Score and 4 or more on NOSPECS grade, with duration below 3 months. Exclusion of a patient resulted from uncontrolled infection, other autoimmune disease, pregnancy or lactation. The study's findings and limits: Most thyroid clonotypes expanded above 0.001 were also detected in blood.

This clonotype was observed at least ten times. Its matching antigen is unknown. Germline V gives CDR1 LNHNV, CDR2 YYDKDF (reference sequence). The CDR3 sequence is 15 residues long. V was clipped by 1 base and J by 4 bases, with 13 bases between them. The gene calls are TRBV15 and TRBJ1-2; D call uncertain. This TCR was recovered from a man over 45 with Graves' ophthalmopathy. Sequencing was done on a sample of blood. This CDR3 reads CATSRVEGLVYGYTF. For the CDR3, the DNA is TGTGCCACCAGCAGAGTTGAGGGATTAGTCTATGGCTACACCTTC.